Below are 11 T cell receptor beta chains sequenced from a single sample in a study of cytomegalovirus exposure and HLA in healthy donors. Vbeta (60) and Jbeta (13) primers were used in the PCR. Measured with immunoSEQ multiplex PCR; TCRdb has only the in-frame clones, and not every one. The table shows under 90,000 clones, with 65% to 75% occurring only once. The sequencing input was PBMCs. The receptors were sampled from a man aged 35 to 55 in good health and CMV-seropositive.

The chain has TRBV30 and TRBJ2-5; 8 positions match TRBD1. Germline V gene sequence: CDR1 GTSNPN, CDR2 SVGIG (reference sequence). This CDR3 spans 14 amino acids. Trimming took 2 bases from V and 2 from J; bases not matched to a gene: 4. CDR3 in DNA: TGTGCCTGGAGTCGCCGGGACAGGCAAGAGACCCAGTACTTC. Translating gives CAWSRRDRQETQYF.

This clone has a handful of counts. This rearrangement joins TRBV5-1 to TRBJ2-3; D not resolved. The V and J ends lost 0 bases and 2 bases respectively, with 13 bases between them. The CDR3 runs to 16 residues. The germline gives CDR1 SGHRS, CDR2 YFSETQ. The CDR3 DNA sequence: TGCGCCAGCAGCTTGGAAGTCAGGATTATCACAGATACGCAGTATTTT. Its protein product is CASSLEVRIITDTQYF.

V and J are TRBV27 and TRBJ1-1; a weak D match, TRBD1 (6 bases). This CDR3 has 14 residues. Trimming removed 3 bases from V and 0 bases from J, with 8 bases in between. Germline V gives CDR1 MNHEY, CDR2 SMNVEV (reference sequence). CDR3 region: CASSFGQMNTEAFF. CDR3 coding DNA: TGTGCCAGCAGTTTCGGACAGATGAACACTGAAGCTTTCTTT.

The J gene is TRBJ1-2, the V gene TRBV6-1; D uncertain. The V gene lost 10 bases and the J gene lost 2 bases, with 14 bases spanning the gap. The CDR3 runs to 13 residues. CDR1 is MNHNS and CDR2 is SASEGT in the germline V gene. This chain's CDR3 is CATRITQNYGYTF. DNA of the CDR3: TGTGCCACCCGAATTACCCAGAACTATGGCTACACCTTC.

This sequence joins TRBV7-8 and TRBJ1-5; D is unclear. The V gene lost 5 bases and the J gene lost 6 bases, with 17 bases spanning the gap. The CDR3 runs to 15 residues. CDR1 SGHVS and CDR2 FQNEAQ come from the germline V gene. The CDR3 DNA reads as TGTGCCAGCAGCCCCTGGTCGGCGACTAGTCAGCCCCAGCATTTT. This sequence encodes CASSPWSATSQPQHF.

The rearrangement uses TRBV27 and TRBJ1-2, with 9 nucleotides matching TRBD1. J was trimmed by 1 base and V by 5 bases; bases with no gene match: 17. Germline V gives CDR1 MNHEY, CDR2 SMNVEV (reference sequence). The CDR3 is made up of 19 amino acids. The CDR3 DNA follows: TGTGCCAGCAGTCACCATATATTTACAGGGGGCCCTTTTAACTATGGCTACACCTTC. It specifies CASSHHIFTGGPFNYGYTF.

The chain employs TRBV7-2 and TRBJ2-7, with 12 bases identical to TRBD2. V was clipped by 3 bases and J by 3 bases; unmatched bases: 6. Germline V CDR1 and CDR2: SGHTA, FQGNSA. This CDR3 is 16 amino acids long. This chain's CDR3 is CASSFSGTSGHYEQYF. The CDR3 DNA follows: TGTGCCAGCAGCTTTTCCGGGACTAGCGGGCACTACGAGCAGTACTTC.

The chain employs TRBV7-2 and TRBJ1-1; D remains unclear. This CDR3 has 11 residues. Germline CDR1 and CDR2: SGHTA and FQGNSA. Trimming cost V 3 bases and J 11 bases, with 10 bases left between them. The CDR3 region has the DNA TGTGCCAGCAGCTTCCGAAATCGGGCTTTCTTT. Translating gives CASSFRNRAFF.

Only a few counts were recorded for this clone. The chain has TRBV5-1 and TRBJ1-1; a weak D match, TRBD1 (6 bases). Between the trimmed V and J ends, which lost 3 bases and 5 bases, there was a span of 17 bases. The germline V gene encodes CDR1 SGHRS and CDR2 YFSETQ. This CDR3 spans 15 amino acids. CDR3 protein: CASSSATGSRTEAFF. In nucleotides, the CDR3 is TGCGCCAGCAGCTCGGCTACAGGGTCGAGGACTGAAGCTTTCTTT.

This sequence joins TRBV19 and TRBJ2-1, with 11 bases fitting TRBD2. The germline V gene encodes CDR1 LNHDA and CDR2 SQIVND (reference sequence). With 5 bases clipped from V and 4 bases from J, the junction kept 7 bases outside the gene matches. The CDR3 consists of 16 residues. The CDR3 DNA sequence: TGTGCCAGTAGTCCCCGACTAGCGGGACTATACAATGAGCAGTTCTTC. Protein sequence: CASSPRLAGLYNEQFF.

The chain links TRBV27 to TRBJ2-1, with D maybe TRBD2 (6 bases). Trimming pared 10 bases from V and 5 bases from J, leaving 21 bases between. The CDR3 totals 15 residues. Germline CDR1 and CDR2: MNHEY and SMNVEV (reference sequence). Here the CDR3 DNA reads TGTGCCACCGTACCCGGGACTCTCACGCACAATGAGCAGTTCTTC. Translated: CATVPGTLTHNEQFF.